This T cell receptor beta chain appears in the sequencing data of a study of blood T cells in healthy people across ages. For the study at large: Capturing about one barcoded beta molecule per two T cells was achieved by template switching.

The germline V gene has CDR1 SGHVS and CDR2 FNYEAQ. This CDR3 is 14 amino acids long. Between the trimmed V and J ends, which lost 3 bases and 3 bases, there was a span of 11 bases. The authors ran a second PCR of about 6 to 11 cycles using a sample-barcoded 5' primer and a J-beta primer mix. Every cDNA was tagged by a template-switch adaptor with 12 random nucleotides. TCRdb itself ran the 5' RACE reads through MiXCR, one entry per CDR3 protein. This table has hundreds of thousands of distinct CDR3 sequences, more than 20% appearing once. The data were also submitted as part of a second study, on T cells of mothers and their children.

This chain connects TRBV7-6 to TRBJ2-5; D gene ambiguous. Sequencing input: blood. This TCR was sampled from a boy aged 5-17 years in good health. The CDR3, as DNA: TGTGCCAGCAGCTTTAGGGTTTTCGAAGAGACCCAGTACTTC. It is translated as CASSFRVFEETQYF.